This T cell receptor (beta chain) derives from a study of beta chain features in type 1 diabetes. Turning to this clone: This specimen includes other DNA sequences encoding the same CDR3.

The CDR3 contains 15 residues. The trim removed 0 bases at V and 2 bases at J, leaving 4 bases unmatched. CDR1 LGHNA and CDR2 YNFKEQ come from the germline V gene. Expressed TCRB transcripts were sequenced after all isolated RNA was converted to cDNA. The protocol was immunoSEQ multiplex PCR, while the TCRdb copy is restricted to in-frame clones and leaves out a portion. This table has 970,000 or so clones, roughly 15% appearing once. The TCR comes from a woman younger than 30 in good health. The material sequenced was naive CD4+ T cells from blood. V usage is TRBV4-2 and J usage is TRBJ2-7, with 7 bases matching TRBD2. CDR3 DNA sequence: TGTGCCAGCAGCCAAGATAGGGAGGGCCCCTACGAGCAGTACTTC. This codes for CASSQDREGPYEQYF.